Listed here are 30 T cell receptor beta chains from one sample, sequenced in a study of patients and donors after allogeneic stem cell transplantation. TCRdb reprocessed the RT-PCR reads via MiXCR and lists one record per CDR3 protein. The sample contains some 880,000 distinct CDR3 sequences, 18% of which appear only once. Sequencing was done on a sample of blood, either unsorted or a sorted T cell fraction (not recorded which). These receptors came from a human donor who was either an allogeneic HSCT recipient or a stem cell or donor lymphocyte infusion donor (not recorded which). It is not recorded whose cells these are; they may come from a transplant donor.

The chain joins TRBV3-1 to TRBJ1-1; unclear D gene. The CDR3 totals 11 residues. The V and J ends lost 0 bases and 8 bases respectively, with 4 bases between them. Germline loops: CDR1 LGHDT, CDR2 YNNKEL (reference sequence). The CDR3 loop is CASSQEAEAFF. The CDR3 bases are TGTGCCAGCAGCCAAGAAGCCGAAGCTTTCTTT.

The V call is TRBV3-1, the J call TRBJ2-1; the D gene is possibly TRBD2 (6 bases). Germline V gives CDR1 LGHDT, CDR2 YNNKEL (reference sequence). Trimming shortened V by 3 bases and J by 4 bases, and 13 bases separated the two germline ends. The CDR3 totals 15 residues. Written as DNA, the CDR3 is TGTGCCAGCAGCCACGGGACTGGAACGTACAATGAGCAGTTCTTC. Amino acid sequence: CASSHGTGTYNEQFF.

At least ten counts were recorded for this clonotype. The chain recombines TRBV12-3 or TRBV12-4 with TRBJ2-4; TRBD2 is a possible D gene (5 bases). This CDR3 spans 14 amino acids. Trimming stripped 5 bases from V and 1 base from J, with 9 bases between. The CDR3 protein is CASSLRDAKNIQYF. CDR3 nucleotide sequence: TGTGCCAGCAGTCTCCGGGATGCCAAAAACATTCAGTACTTC.

This clonotype was picked up a small number of times. The V and J genes are TRBV25-1 and TRBJ2-3, with 8 bases aligning to TRBD2. V lost 6 bases to trimming and J lost 3 bases; unmatched junction nucleotides: 8. This CDR3 has 15 residues. Germline CDR1 MGHDK, CDR2 SYGVNS. CDR3 nucleotide sequence: TGTGCCAGCAGCTTAGGGACTAGAGTGACAGATACGCAGTATTTT. As protein: CASSLGTRVTDTQYF.

A note on this clonotype: This may stem from a read error, because a much larger clone lies one nucleotide away. The V call is TRBV28, the J call TRBJ2-7; the D is unclear. The V end was cut by 2 bases, the J end by 3 bases, with 11 bases between. The germline CDR1 and CDR2 sequences are MDHEN and SYDVKM. The CDR3 extends over 14 amino acids. The DNA for the CDR3 is TGTGCCAGCAGTTTACCACAGCCGTGCTACGAGCAGTACTTC. It is translated as CASSLPQPCYEQYF.

This chain uses TRBV18 with TRBJ2-2, with 8 bases matching TRBD1. The CDR3 is made up of 16 amino acids. Germline-derived CDR1 and CDR2 are KGHSH and LQKENI. Trimming removed 3 bases from V and 4 bases from J; junction bases left unmatched: 7. The CDR3 loop reads CASSPPGQGGTGELFF. The CDR3 coding sequence is TGTGCCAGCTCACCCCCTGGACAGGGTGGCACCGGGGAGCTGTTTTTT. The full variable domain, in which reference TRBV18 and TRBJ2-2 provide the parts outside the CDR3, is NAGVMQNPRHLVRRRGQEARLRCSPMKGHSHVYWYRQLPEEGLKFMVYLQKENIIDESGMPKERFSAEFPKEGPSILRIQQVVRGDSAAYFCASSPPGQGGTGELFFGEGSRLTVL.

This clonotype was seen a few times. The chain uses TRBV7-2 and TRBJ2-3, with 7 bases that match TRBD2. CDR3 size: 15 residues. The V and J ends lost 1 base and 2 bases, in that order; junction bases with no gene match: 3. The germline gives CDR1 SGHTA, CDR2 FQGNSA. The CDR3 DNA follows: TGTGCCAGCAGCTTAGGCGGGGACTACACAGATACGCAGTATTTT. It translates to CASSLGGDYTDTQYF. Variable domain in full (rest from reference TRBV7-2 and TRBJ2-3): GAGVSQSPSNKVTEKGKDVELRCDPISGHTALYWYRQSLGQGLEFLIYFQGNSAPDKSGLPSDRFSAERTGGSVSTLTIQRTQQEDSAVYLCASSLGGDYTDTQYFGPGTRLTVL.

This chain uses TRBV4-3 with TRBJ2-1, with 8 positions matching TRBD2. This CDR3 comprises 16 residues. V dropped 0 bases and J dropped 5; count of bases not matched to a gene: 6. In germline, CDR1 is LGHNA, CDR2 YSLEER. CDR3 bases: TGCGCCAGCAGCCAAGATACCGGGGGGGCGAACAATGAGCAGTTCTTC. Encoded protein: CASSQDTGGANNEQFF.

The chain is built from TRBV4-3 and TRBJ2-3; 11 bases match TRBD2. The V and J ends lost 3 bases and 3 bases, in that order; junction bases with no gene match: 14. The CDR3 contains 19 residues. Looked up from germline, CDR1 is LGHNA and CDR2 is YSLEER. CDR3 amino acids: CASSQDSGGAGIGTDTQYF. CDR3 DNA: TGCGCCAGCAGCCAGGATAGCGGGGGGGCCGGTATTGGGACAGATACGCAGTATTTT.

The gene calls are TRBV12-3 or TRBV12-4 and TRBJ2-3, with D uncertain. Trimming removed 6 bases from V and 8 bases from J, with 12 bases in between. The CDR3 covers 12 residues. The CDR3 region is CASSSTPGTQYF. CDR3 DNA: TGTGCCAGCAGCTCGACACCCGGTACGCAGTATTTT.

This clonotype was seen a few times. V and J are TRBV12-3 or TRBV12-4 and TRBJ2-7; possible D gene TRBD1, 6 bases. The germline V and J ends were trimmed by 6 bases and 3 bases, with 18 bases remaining between them. The CDR3 loop spans 15 amino acids. In DNA, the CDR3 is TGTGCCAGCAGCCCGCGGCAGGGGAGCTACTACGAGCAGTACTTC. Protein sequence: CASSPRQGSYYEQYF.

The V and J genes are TRBV15 and TRBJ2-7; a possible D gene is TRBD1 (5 bases). The CDR3 covers 13 residues. Germline V lookup: CDR1 LNHNV, CDR2 YYDKDF (reference sequence). V shed 2 bases and J shed 6 bases, with 11 bases lying between them. Here the CDR3 reads CATSRPQGIEQYF. The CDR3 bases are TGTGCCACCAGCAGACCCCAGGGTATCGAGCAGTACTTC.

This sequence joins TRBV6-5 and TRBJ2-1, with 7 positions matching TRBD1. Per germline, CDR1 MNHEY and CDR2 SVGAGI. The V gene end was trimmed by 2 bases and the J gene end by 5 bases; junction bases not matched to a gene: 18. The CDR3 extends over 19 amino acids. Written as DNA, the CDR3 is TGTGCCAGCAGTTACCTAGGGGGCGCAGGCGGGCAAAAACACAATGAGCAGTTCTTC. Protein sequence: CASSYLGGAGGQKHNEQFF.

This clonotype showed up many times. The chain uses TRBV6-2 or TRBV6-3 and TRBJ1-1, with a weak D call TRBD1 (6 bases). Trimming left V 6 bases short and J 5 bases short, with 16 bases between. Germline CDR1 is MNHEY and CDR2 is SVGEGT. This CDR3 is 14 amino acids long. For the CDR3, the DNA is TGTGCCAGCAGACCCCCAGGGGAATGGACTGAAGCTTTCTTT. Protein sequence: CASRPPGEWTEAFF.

This clonotype was seen a few times. This chain links TRBV12-3 or TRBV12-4 with TRBJ2-3; TRBD2 is a possible D gene (6 bases). This CDR3 is built from 18 residues. Deletions cut 6 bases from V and 6 bases from J, with 28 bases between. Here the CDR3 reads CASSDPRGGTGGWDTQYF. In nucleotides, the CDR3 is TGTGCCAGCAGCGACCCGCGGGGTGGGACTGGAGGTTGGGATACGCAGTATTTT.

The rearrangement uses TRBV29-1 and TRBJ2-2; D ambiguous. Trimming removed 3 bases at V and 2 bases at J, with 13 bases between. The CDR3 is made up of 15 amino acids. CDR1 is SQVTM and CDR2 is ANQGSEA in the germline V gene. This chain's CDR3 is CSVETQSANTGELFF. The CDR3 DNA reads TGCAGCGTTGAGACTCAGTCGGCCAACACCGGGGAGCTGTTTTTT.

This clonotype came up a few times. The V gene is TRBV20-1, the J gene TRBJ2-1, with 9 bases lining up with TRBD2. J was trimmed by 4 bases and V by 0 bases; bases with no gene match: 7. CDR1 and CDR2 (germline): DFQATT, SNEGSKA (reference sequence). The CDR3 length is 16 residues. The CDR3, as DNA: TGCAGTGCTAGAGAGGGGCCGCGGGAGGGGTACAATGAGCAGTTCTTC. Residues: CSAREGPREGYNEQFF.

This clonotype has just a few counts. This rearrangement joins TRBV7-9 to TRBJ2-1, with D unresolved. CDR3 length: 15 amino acids. Per the germline V gene, CDR1 is SEHNR and CDR2 is FQNEAQ (reference sequence). V was trimmed by 3 bases and J by 0 bases, leaving 9 bases between them. Here the CDR3 reads CASSFRVISYNEQFF. In DNA form, the CDR3 reads TGTGCCAGCAGCTTCCGGGTTATCTCCTACAATGAGCAGTTCTTC.

This clonotype showed up just a few times. V is TRBV12-3 or TRBV12-4 and J is TRBJ2-1; 8 bases line up with TRBD2. This CDR3 contains 14 residues. The V segment lost 9 bases and the J segment 4 bases; nucleotides outside the gene matches: 8. Here the CDR3 reads CASTHGGGYNEQFF. The CDR3 DNA is TGTGCCAGTACACACGGCGGGGGGTACAATGAGCAGTTCTTC.

This sequence joins TRBV12-3 or TRBV12-4 and TRBJ2-3; a possible D gene is TRBD1 (6 bases). The V end was cut by 5 bases, the J end by 1 base, with 10 bases between. This CDR3 has 14 amino acids. The CDR3 loop is CASSAWTGTDTQYF. In nucleotides, the CDR3 is TGTGCCAGCAGTGCCTGGACAGGCACAGATACGCAGTATTTT.

V and J are TRBV4-3 and TRBJ1-3, with TRBD1 identical over 7 bases. Per germline, CDR1 LGHNA and CDR2 YSLEER. After removal of 0 bases from V and 7 bases from J, the junction contained 9 bases not matched to a gene. The CDR3 extends over 16 amino acids. Here the CDR3 reads CASSQDWGDSRNTIYF. DNA of the CDR3: TGCGCCAGCAGCCAAGATTGGGGGGACAGTCGGAACACCATATATTTT.

The chain combines TRBV5-6 with TRBJ1-6; the match to TRBD1 covers 8 bases. Germline-derived CDR1 and CDR2 are SGHDT and YYEEEE. Unmatched junction bases numbered 11, after V lost 2 bases and J lost 7 bases. The CDR3 loop spans 17 amino acids. The CDR3, as DNA: TGTGCCAGCAGCTTCGGCCAGGGGGCTAGGGGAAATTCACCCCTCCACTTT. The encoded protein is CASSFGQGARGNSPLHF.

The table lists this clonotype with a few counts. The CDR3 sequence is CASSPTLLQGDGAFF. The CDR3, as DNA: TGTGCCAGCAGCCCCACCCTCCTACAGGGTGATGGAGCTTTCTTT. The chain employs TRBV11-2 and TRBJ1-1, with D perhaps matching TRBD1 (6 bases). The germline V gene has CDR1 SGHAT and CDR2 FQNNGV. The CDR3 extends over 15 amino acids. V was cut by 5 bases and J by 10 bases, with 23 bases left in between.

The gene calls are TRBV7-9 and TRBJ2-7, with 11 bases aligning to TRBD1. Germline V gene data show CDR1 as SEHNR and CDR2 as FQNEAQ (reference sequence). The CDR3 is 17 residues long. The V and J ends lost 10 bases and 2 bases, in that order; junction bases with no gene match: 16. The CDR3 sequence: CATTIGFGGQGAYEQYF. The CDR3 bases are TGTGCCACCACGATTGGGTTCGGGGGACAGGGGGCCTACGAGCAGTACTTC.

This chain links TRBV20-1 with TRBJ2-1; 8 bases match TRBD2. The germline V gene encodes CDR1 DFQATT and CDR2 SNEGSKA (reference sequence). The CDR3 loop spans 13 amino acids. CDR3 DNA sequence: TGCAGCGGAACTAGCGGAGCCTACAATGAGCAGTTCTTC. Encoded protein: CSGTSGAYNEQFF.

This clonotype has just a few counts. This chain links TRBV19 with TRBJ2-1; TRBD2 matches at 13 bases. CDR1 is LNHDA and CDR2 is SQIVND in the germline V gene (reference sequence). The CDR3 covers 18 residues. V lost 3 bases to trimming and J lost 8 bases; unmatched junction nucleotides: 13. CDR3 sequence (DNA): TGTGCCAGTAGTATCCATCAAACTAGCGGGAGGGCCAGGGATGAGCAGTTCTTC. It is translated as CASSIHQTSGRARDEQFF.

This clonotype was seen ten or more times. The chain recombines TRBV6-1 with TRBJ1-6; no definite D call. The CDR3 length is 13 residues. The germline V gene encodes CDR1 MNHNS and CDR2 SASEGT. V lost 6 bases and J lost 5, with 8 bases in between. The CDR3 protein is CASRGLDNSPLHF. CDR3 nucleotides: TGTGCCAGCAGAGGGCTGGATAATTCACCCCTCCACTTT.

The CDR3 DNA follows: TGTGCCAGCAGCCAAGGAGAAGGGTTTGTCAATGGCTACACCTTC. It codes for CASSQGEGFVNGYTF. The rearrangement links TRBV4-2 to TRBJ1-2; D is ambiguous. V lost 1 base and J lost 6, with 15 bases in between. CDR1 and CDR2 (germline): LGHNA, YNFKEQ. This CDR3 has 15 residues.

The chain uses TRBV7-9 and TRBJ2-3; D is undetermined. The CDR3 sequence is 15 residues long. Deletions cut 6 bases from V and 2 bases from J, with 15 bases between. Looked up from germline, CDR1 is SEHNR and CDR2 is FQNEAQ (reference sequence). As DNA, the CDR3 is TGTGCCAGCAGTCGCGAAGGGCCCTACACAGATACGCAGTATTTT. As protein: CASSREGPYTDTQYF.

A few counts support this clonotype. The chain links TRBV30 to TRBJ2-2, with a tentative D call TRBD2 (5 bases). This CDR3 is 13 amino acids long. From germline, CDR1 is GTSNPN and CDR2 SVGIG (reference sequence). Trimming left V 3 bases short and J 3 bases short, with 8 bases between. In DNA form, the CDR3 reads TGTGCCTGGAGGTGGCGGGACACCGGGGAGCTGTTTTTT. Translation: CAWRWRDTGELFF.